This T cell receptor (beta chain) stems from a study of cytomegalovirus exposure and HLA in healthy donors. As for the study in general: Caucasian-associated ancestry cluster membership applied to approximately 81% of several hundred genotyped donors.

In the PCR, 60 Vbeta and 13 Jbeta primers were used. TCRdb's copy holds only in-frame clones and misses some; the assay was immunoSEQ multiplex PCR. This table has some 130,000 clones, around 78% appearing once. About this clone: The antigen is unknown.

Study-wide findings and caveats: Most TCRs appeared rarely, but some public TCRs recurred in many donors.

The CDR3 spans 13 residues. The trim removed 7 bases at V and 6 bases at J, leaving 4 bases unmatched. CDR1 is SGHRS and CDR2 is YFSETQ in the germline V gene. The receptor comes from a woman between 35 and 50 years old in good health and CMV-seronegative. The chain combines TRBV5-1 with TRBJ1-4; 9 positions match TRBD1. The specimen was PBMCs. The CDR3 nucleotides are TGCGCCAGCGCCCGGGACAGGGATGAAAAACTGTTTTTT. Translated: CASARDRDEKLFF. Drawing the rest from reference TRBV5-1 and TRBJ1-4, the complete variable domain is KAGVTQTPRYLIKTRGQQVTLSCSPISGHRSVSWYQQTPGQGLQFLFEYFSETQRNKGNFPGRFSGRQFSNSRSEMNVSTLELGDSALYLCASARDRDEKLFFGSGTQLSVL.